The T cell receptor (beta chain) described here comes from a study of T cell responses to AZD1222 COVID-19 vaccine (dated by TCRdb to the early 2020s). For context, the study as a whole: A total of more than 230 trial participants underwent TCR sequencing, of whom some 210 received two doses of AZD1222 and some 25 received two doses of the MenACWY control vaccine. Trial participants were enrolled by age into 18-55, 56-69 and 70-plus year subgroups, with around 140, 26 and 57 TCR-sequenced participants respectively.

Inclusive of the bounding cysteine and phenylalanine, the CDR3 is 16 residues long. Only the CDR3 DNA is retained, 48 bases long and in frame from the first base. CDR1 SGHDN and CDR2 FVKESK were looked up in the germline V gene. V loses 0 bases of germline sequence and J loses 2 bases, and the interval between the two ends is 13 bases. The CDR3 regions of human TCRbeta chains were analyzed by immunosequencing. On the study's bioinformatics: Repertoire TCRs were matched against a reference library of SARS-CoV-2-specific TCRs generated with the MIRA antigen-specificity platform. Breadth was defined as the fraction of unique TCRs that were SARS-CoV-2-associated, and depth was defined as the fraction of total T cells that were SARS-CoV-2-associated. Using the MIRA data, each spike-specific TCR was mapped to the spike region that the TCR reacts to and placed in a CD4 or CD8 class. Log10-transformed breadth and depth values were compared by one-way ANOVA with Sidak's multiple comparisons tests. The table was pulled from immuneACCESS by TCRdb, which kept in-frame rearrangements only. Such tables lose some clones; where checked, under half of the loss comes from unresolved V genes, and the rest has no known cause. For V, J and clone size, that table is used; D and trimming come from the DNA. This sample has tens of thousands of clones in its table, and about 89% of those were observed once. The ten largest clones capture under 14% of the sample.

On this clone: Its antigen specificity is not known. Base-call qualities are not available, and no considerably larger clone is one nucleotide away.

Interpreted using the paper, the time point label stands for: about 28 days (+/-7) after the second vaccine dose. AZD1222 recipients given second doses at about 4 weeks or at about 12 weeks were pooled, since spike-specific TCR depth and breadth were not found to differ between the two schedules. The vaccinee samples were drawn from two UK trials, COV001 and COV002, one of which was a single-blind randomized controlled phase 2/3 trial testing AZD1222 (ChAdOx1 nCoV-19) in healthy adults. For TCRbeta chain sequencing, PBMC samples from trial participants were taken at day 0 and at day 28 after the second dose. Results and caveats for the whole study, not just this receptor: No day 14 peak-response samples were available, so repertoires were characterized only after the peak T cell response. Reportedly, almost half of the unique spike-specific TCRs recognized epitopes lying outside the regions that are mutated in the B.1.351 and B.1.1.7 variants. Participants were mostly white British, with more females than males. The authors suggested clonal diversity may have been underestimated. Vaccine-associated CD4 TCRs spanned the whole spike protein, with dominant responses in regions 160-218 and 743-854. In the small 56-69-year group, the increase in depth fell short of significance, most likely because of low power. Conclusions about previously exposed vaccinees are limited, since just 6 or 7 AZD1222 recipients were seropositive for SARS-CoV-2 at baseline. After two AZD1222 doses, both the breadth and the depth of spike-specific TCRs were significantly higher than at day 0 and than in MenACWY recipients.

In this chain, TRBV14 is recombined with TRBJ1-2, with no confident D gene call. The specimen was peripheral blood, collected 28 days after the second AZD1222 dose. The receptor was derived from an adult who received the AZD1222 COVID-19 vaccine. The nucleotide sequence is given as TGTGCCAGCAGCCAAGATTTACTCGCCACGAACTATGGCTACACCTTC. Its coded protein is CASSQDLLATNYGYTF. This CDR3, with the reference TRBV14 and TRBJ1-2 proteins standing in past its ends, gives the full variable domain EAGVTQFPSHSVIEKGQTVTLRCDPISGHDNLYWYRRVMGKEIKFLLHFVKESKQDESGMPNNRFLAERTGGTYSTLKVQPAELEDSGVYFCASSQDLLATNYGYTFGSGTRLTVV.